This T cell receptor (beta chain) was retrieved from a study of patients and donors after allogeneic stem cell transplantation. V was clipped by 2 bases and J by 8 bases; unmatched bases: 6. The CDR3 is 15 residues long. CDR1 and CDR2 from the germline V gene are LGHDT and YNNKEL (reference sequence). TCRdb re-derived calls from the RT-PCR reads in MiXCR, one entry per CDR3 protein. The data contain about a million distinct CDR3 sequences, more than 15% of them singletons. The J gene is TRBJ2-1, the V gene TRBV3-1; TRBD2 matches at 10 bases. The sequence came from a human donor who was either an allogeneic HSCT recipient or a stem cell or donor lymphocyte infusion donor (not recorded which). It is not recorded whose cells these are; they may come from a transplant donor. Sequenced sample: blood, either unsorted or a sorted T cell fraction (not recorded which). CDR3 bases: TGTGCCAGCAGCCAATTGAGCGGGGGGGCCTATGAGCAGTTCTTC. Its translation: CASSQLSGGAYEQFF.